Following are 28 T cell receptor beta chains from one sample sequenced in a study of CD8+ T cells in alopecia areata. TCR sequencing used cDNA made by reverse transcription of extracted RNA. Repertoires were generated with immunoSEQ multiplex PCR, while TCRdb's copy carries only in-frame clones and drops some. The sample yields under 200,000 clones, approximately 57% seen once. The sample's treatment: oral pan-JAK inhibitor, 5-10 mg twice daily. The sample consisted of CD4+ T cells sorted from blood, taken at week 24, from a patient treated with tofacitinib. The receptors shown here come from a human donor with alopecia areata.

This clone was detected only a few times. In the same sample, other DNA sequences code for this CDR3. The V call is TRBV5-1, the J call TRBJ1-2; unclear D gene. V lost 0 bases and J 4 bases, leaving 7 bases between the germline ends. The CDR3 covers 13 residues. Germline loops: CDR1 SGHRS, CDR2 YFSETQ. The CDR3 sequence is CASSLDLVYGYTF. CDR3 DNA sequence: TGCGCCAGCAGCTTGGATCTGGTCTATGGCTACACCTTC. Supplemented by reference TRBV5-1 and TRBJ1-2, the full variable domain reads KAGVTQTPRYLIKTRGQQVTLSCSPISGHRSVSWYQQTPGQGLQFLFEYFSETQRNKGNFPGRFSGRQFSNSRSEMNVSTLELGDSALYLCASSLDLVYGYTFGSGTRLTVV.

This clone was found a few times. The chain combines TRBV27 with TRBJ1-6; possible D gene TRBD1, 6 bases. CDR1 MNHEY and CDR2 SMNVEV come from the germline V gene (reference sequence). V gave up 3 bases and J gave up 5 bases, with 8 bases separating them. The CDR3 loop spans 14 amino acids. CDR3 bases: TGTGCCAGCAGTTTCCGGGACAATAATTCACCCCTCCACTTT. This gives the protein CASSFRDNNSPLHF.

The V gene is TRBV30, the J gene TRBJ1-4; TRBD1 agrees at 8 bases. J was trimmed by 9 bases and V by 0 bases; bases with no gene match: 12. Germline-derived CDR1 and CDR2 are GTSNPN and SVGIG (reference sequence). CDR3 size: 16 residues. CDR3 region: CAWSVLLHRGTKKLFF. In nucleotides, the CDR3 is TGTGCCTGGAGTGTCCTATTGCACAGGGGGACCAAAAAACTGTTTTTT.

The chain joins TRBV25-1 to TRBJ1-2; the D gene is possibly TRBD1 (6 bases). Trimming left V 3 bases short and J 5 bases short, with 10 bases between. The CDR3 is 13 residues long. Per germline, CDR1 MGHDK and CDR2 SYGVNS. The CDR3 DNA sequence: TGTGCCAGCAGTGAGGGGGGCGGATATGGCTACACCTTC. Amino acid sequence: CASSEGGGYGYTF.

Notes on this clone: The identical CDR3 is also encoded by other nucleotide sequences in the sample. The chain carries TRBV7-8 and TRBJ1-1; D is perhaps TRBD1 (5 bases). Germline assignment: CDR1 SGHVS and CDR2 FQNEAQ. V was pared by 2 bases and J by 5 bases, with 9 bases between. There are 13 residues in the CDR3. CDR3 nucleotides: TGTGCCAGCAGCTTAACGGGGGGTACTGAAGCTTTCTTT. Amino acid sequence: CASSLTGGTEAFF. The full variable domain, its missing parts supplied by reference TRBV7-8 and TRBJ1-1, is GAGVSQSPRYKVAKRGQDVALRCDPISGHVSLFWYQQALGQGPEFLTYFQNEAQLDKSGLPSDRFFAERPEGSVSTLKIQRTQQEDSAVYLCASSLTGGTEAFFGQGTRLTVV.

The genes are TRBV5-4 and TRBJ2-6, with D possibly matching TRBD2 (6 bases). The V and J ends lost 6 bases and 0 bases respectively, with 19 bases between them. The germline V gene encodes CDR1 SGHNT and CDR2 YYREEE (reference sequence). The CDR3 loop spans 18 amino acids. The CDR3 DNA reads as TGTGCCAGCACCAGGCGAGCGGGTACGAGCTCTGGGGCCAACGTCCTGACTTTC. The encoded protein is CASTRRAGTSSGANVLTF.

The rearrangement uses TRBV2 and TRBJ2-7; no clear D. V lost 7 bases, J lost 4 bases, and 8 bases lay in between. Germline values: CDR1 SNHLY, CDR2 FYNNEI. CDR3 length: 11 amino acids. Here the CDR3 reads CASTIKYEQYF. The CDR3 DNA reads as TGTGCCAGCACCATAAAATACGAGCAGTACTTC.

As DNA, the CDR3 is TGTGCCTGGAAACTCAAAGTTGAGCAGTTCTTC. Protein: CAWKLKVEQFF. The V and J genes are TRBV30 and TRBJ2-1; D is uncertain. The germline V and J ends were trimmed by 4 bases and 9 bases, with 10 bases remaining between them. Germline CDR1 reads GTSNPN; CDR2 reads SVGIG (reference sequence). The CDR3 extends over 11 amino acids.

This clone has more than one count but fewer than ten. The gene calls are TRBV5-6 and TRBJ2-2; no clear D. The V end lost 6 bases, the J end lost 6 bases, and 15 bases lay between the germline ends. The germline gives CDR1 SGHDT, CDR2 YYEEEE. This CDR3 comprises 14 residues. The CDR3 bases are TGTGCCAGCACAAGTGTCGGAGAAGCCGGGGAGCTGTTTTTT. Translation gives CASTSVGEAGELFF.

The rearrangement uses TRBV5-1 and TRBJ1-1; unclear D gene. V dropped 2 bases and J dropped 11 bases, with 16 bases sitting between them. The CDR3 loop spans 13 amino acids. Germline V gene lookup returns CDR1 SGHRS and CDR2 YFSETQ. In nucleotides, the CDR3 is TGCGCCAGCAGCTTACCGGGAGCCTTGGGTGCTTTCTTT. It yields the protein CASSLPGALGAFF.

The V gene is TRBV7-2, the J gene TRBJ2-7; 9 bases map to TRBD1. Germline V gene data show CDR1 as SGHTA and CDR2 as FQGNSA. The trim removed 4 bases at V and 3 bases at J, leaving 7 bases unmatched. This CDR3 contains 15 residues. The DNA for the CDR3 is TGTGCCAGCAGCTCCGCCGGGACAGGGATCTACGAGCAGTACTTC. It specifies CASSSAGTGIYEQYF.

The CDR3 here is CASSKTGDRNEKLFF. CDR3 bases: TGTGCCAGTAGCAAGACAGGGGACCGTAATGAAAAACTGTTTTTT. The chain recombines TRBV19 with TRBJ1-4; 8 bases line up with TRBD1. Germline lookup yields CDR1 LNHDA and CDR2 SQIVND (reference sequence). The CDR3 runs to 15 residues. Trimming at V came to 6 bases and at J to 4 bases, leaving 7 bases not matched to a gene.

V usage is TRBV19 and J usage is TRBJ2-3; no clear D. V was shortened by 10 bases and J by 6 bases, with 8 bases between the two germline ends. The CDR3 spans 10 residues. Germline lookup yields CDR1 LNHDA and CDR2 SQIVND (reference sequence). DNA of the CDR3: TGTGCCACCGGTCGGGATACGCAGTATTTT. It codes for CATGRDTQYF.

This chain uses TRBV11-3 with TRBJ1-1, with D hard to call. V gave up 5 bases and J gave up 0 bases, with 13 bases separating them. Germline loops: CDR1 SGHNT, CDR2 YENEEA. The CDR3 runs to 15 residues. The chain's CDR3 is CASSRSRGMNTEAFF. The CDR3 coding sequence is TGTGCCAGCAGCCGTTCACGGGGAATGAACACTGAAGCTTTCTTT.

The V gene is TRBV10-3, the J gene TRBJ2-1, with D perhaps given as TRBD1 or TRBD2 (5 bases each). From germline, CDR1 is ENHRY and CDR2 SYGVKD. The CDR3 runs to 17 residues. The V end was cut by 6 bases, the J end by 0 bases, with 18 bases between. CDR3 protein: CAIRGASPSSSYNEQFF. CDR3 DNA sequence: TGTGCCATCAGAGGGGCTAGCCCTTCGAGCTCCTACAATGAGCAGTTCTTC.

J is TRBJ1-5 and V is TRBV19; the D gene is possibly TRBD1 (5 bases). Deletions cut 4 bases from V and 7 bases from J, with 17 bases between. The CDR3 covers 15 residues. Germline CDR1 reads LNHDA; CDR2 reads SQIVND (reference sequence). CDR3 in DNA: TGTGCCAGTAGTAGCAGGACACCGACGGCCCAGCCCCAGCATTTT. This encodes CASSSRTPTAQPQHF.

This chain connects TRBV25-1 to TRBJ2-5, with D unclear. V lost 2 bases to trimming and J lost 7 bases, with 8 bases between them. CDR3 length: 12 residues. Looked up from germline, CDR1 is MGHDK and CDR2 is SYGVNS. DNA of the CDR3: TGTGCCAGCAGTGAACCGAGTGGGACCCAGTACTTC. Amino acid sequence: CASSEPSGTQYF.

This chain uses TRBV10-2 with TRBJ1-2; TRBD1 might be the D (5 bases). The CDR3 is 13 residues long. The ends were cut back, 5 bases at V and 3 bases at J, with 10 bases in the middle. CDR1 is WSHSY and CDR2 is SAAADI in the germline V gene. CDR3 amino acids: CASSQDTHYGYTF. In nucleotides, the CDR3 is TGCGCCAGCAGTCAGGACACACACTATGGCTACACCTTC.

This clone has only one observation. The chain has TRBV30 and TRBJ1-2; no firm D call. CDR3 length equals 14 residues. CDR1 is GTSNPN and CDR2 is SVGIG in the germline V gene (reference sequence). Trimming removed 0 bases at V and 3 bases at J, with 11 bases between. The CDR3 loop is CAWSVFGGYYGYTF. CDR3 DNA: TGTGCCTGGAGTGTATTCGGAGGGTACTATGGCTACACCTTC.

This clone was observed a few times. The V gene is TRBV18, the J gene TRBJ1-4; TRBD1 matches at 10 bases. Germline CDR1 and CDR2: KGHSH and LQKENI. V lost 2 bases and J lost 8; bases outside the gene matches: 2. This CDR3 has 14 amino acids. The CDR3 DNA follows: TGTGCCAGCTCACCAAGACAGGGGGCCGAAAAACTGTTTTTT. Translating gives CASSPRQGAEKLFF.

The chain couples TRBV6-5 to TRBJ2-3; D gene ambiguous. Germline values: CDR1 MNHEY, CDR2 SVGAGI. The CDR3 sequence is 14 residues long. V lost 5 bases and J 2 bases, leaving 11 bases between the germline ends. CDR3 sequence (DNA): TGTGCCAGCAGTGAGGCGGTAAACACAGATACGCAGTATTTT. This translates into CASSEAVNTDTQYF.

To note about this clone: Sequence at one end of the junction differs from germline and may be a read error. The rearrangement joins TRBV7-8 to TRBJ2-7, with a tentative D call TRBD1 (5 bases). The germline gives CDR1 SGHVS, CDR2 FQNEAQ. CDR3 length: 12 amino acids. The chain's CDR3 is CASSLGPAGLHF. The CDR3 DNA reads as TGTGCCAGCAGCTTAGGACCTGCAGGGCTCCACTTC.

The chain employs TRBV30 and TRBJ2-1; 9 bases are shared with TRBD1. Germline assignment: CDR1 GTSNPN and CDR2 SVGIG (reference sequence). J lost 9 bases, V lost 0 bases, and 12 bases had no gene match. The CDR3 length is 16 residues. The CDR3 loop reads CAWSVGSTGGGGEQFF. The DNA for the CDR3 is TGTGCCTGGAGTGTAGGATCGACAGGGGGGGGAGGTGAGCAGTTCTTC.

This chain connects TRBV29-1 to TRBJ2-4; D uncertain. CDR1 and CDR2 from the germline V gene are SQVTM and ANQGSEA. CDR3 size: 11 residues. V was pared by 4 bases and J by 7 bases, with 8 bases between. The CDR3 region is CSVVLRNIQYF. The CDR3 DNA follows: TGCAGCGTTGTATTGAGGAACATTCAGTACTTC.

This chain uses TRBV2 with TRBJ2-1; D uncertain. The V end lost 3 bases, the J end lost 6 bases, and 6 bases lay between the germline ends. CDR1 is SNHLY, CDR2 FYNNEI, per germline. The CDR3 runs to 12 residues. The CDR3 region has the DNA TGTGCCAGCAGTGACCTCGGCAATGAGCAGTTCTTC. Translating it yields CASSDLGNEQFF.

The J gene is TRBJ1-1, the V gene TRBV30; the D gene is possibly TRBD1 (5 bases). V was shortened by 1 base and J by 4 bases, with 19 bases between the two germline ends. Germline CDR1 and CDR2: GTSNPN and SVGIG (reference sequence). The CDR3 spans 16 residues. The CDR3 sequence is CAWSEGRASVGTEAFF. The CDR3 coding sequence is TGTGCCTGGAGTGAAGGCAGGGCGTCCGTTGGCACTGAAGCTTTCTTT. Looking up the rest from reference TRBV30 and TRBJ1-1 gives the full variable domain: SQTIHQWPATLVQPVGSPLSLECTVEGTSNPNLYWYRQAAGRGLQLLFYSVGIGQISSEVPQNLSASRPQDRQFILSSKKLLLSDSGFYLCAWSEGRASVGTEAFFGQGTRLTVV.

The table lists this clone with a few counts. J is TRBJ1-4 and V is TRBV7-9; 7 positions match TRBD1. Unmatched junction bases numbered 8, after V lost 5 bases and J lost 5 bases. CDR3 length equals 15 residues. Germline CDR1 reads SEHNR; CDR2 reads FQNEAQ (reference sequence). The CDR3: CASSRPRDRNEKLFF. The DNA of the CDR3 is TGTGCCAGCAGCCGCCCTCGGGACAGAAATGAAAAACTGTTTTTT. The full variable domain, with the rest looked up from reference TRBV7-9 and TRBJ1-4, is DTGVSQNPRHKITKRGQNVTFRCDPISEHNRLYWYRQTLGQGPEFLTYFQNEAQLEKSRLLSDRFSAERPKGSFSTLEIQRTEQGDSAMYLCASSRPRDRNEKLFFGSGTQLSVL.

With regard to this clone: Additional DNA sequences in this sample encode the identical CDR3. The chain has TRBV10-3 and TRBJ2-5; no clear D. V was cut by 4 bases and J by 4 bases, with 4 bases left in between. This CDR3 is 11 amino acids long. CDR1 and CDR2 (germline): ENHRY, SYGVKD. CDR3 sequence reads: CAISVGETQYF. The CDR3 DNA follows: TGTGCCATCAGTGTCGGAGAGACCCAGTACTTC.